Shown below are 27 T cell receptor beta chains from a single sample sequenced in a study of beta chain features in type 1 diabetes. TCRB transcripts that were expressed got sequenced, as all of the isolated RNA had been reverse transcribed. Repertoires were generated with immunoSEQ multiplex PCR, while TCRdb's copy carries only in-frame clones and drops some. The repertoire has 300,000 to 350,000 clones, around an eighth of them found once; the top ten carry roughly 0.015%. The antigens of these receptors remain unknown. Study-level findings and limits: Shorter TCRB CDR3s, moderately but significantly so, were found in Type 1 diabetes patients in all four CD4+ subsets.

The sample was naive CD4+ T cells from blood. All receptors derive from a woman aged 18 to 35 with type 1 diabetes.

This clone was counted a few times. The same CDR3 also results from other DNA sequences found in this sample. The V call is TRBV5-1, the J call TRBJ1-5, with D unclear. V dropped 0 bases and J dropped 1 base, with 8 bases sitting between them. Per germline, CDR1 SGHRS and CDR2 YFSETQ. This CDR3 has 15 residues. The chain's CDR3 is CASSLAPESNQPQHF. The CDR3 bases are TGCGCCAGCAGCTTGGCCCCGGAGAGCAATCAGCCCCAGCATTTT.

The rearrangement links TRBV6-1 to TRBJ2-2, with D perhaps TRBD2 (5 bases). V lost 4 bases, J lost 0 bases, and 15 bases lay in between. Germline CDR1 and CDR2: MNHNS and SASEGT. The CDR3 extends over 17 amino acids. CDR3 DNA sequence: TGTGCCAGCAGTGGATCGGCGGGCTTCGCGAACACCGGGGAGCTGTTTTTT. Translated, it gives CASSGSAGFANTGELFF.

The genes are TRBV7-3 and TRBJ2-1; a weak D match, TRBD1 (7 bases). V lost 5 bases and J lost 7, with 15 bases in between. CDR3 length: 14 amino acids. Germline V gives CDR1 SGHTA, CDR2 FQGTGA. The CDR3 nucleotides are TGTGCCAGCAGCCCCGGAGGGGGCGTGAATGAGCAGTTCTTC. As protein: CASSPGGGVNEQFF.

The chain has TRBV27 and TRBJ1-1; D is possibly TRBD1 (5 bases). V was trimmed by 5 bases and J by 11 bases, leaving 15 bases between them. The CDR3 spans 12 residues. The germline V gene has CDR1 MNHEY and CDR2 SMNVEV (reference sequence). As DNA, the CDR3 is TGTGCCAGCAGTCCTAGCGGGGGAAGGGCTTTCTTT. This sequence encodes CASSPSGGRAFF.

DNA of the CDR3: TGTGCCACCAGCAGAGATCCGGGAGAGGTTTGGAATGAGCAGTTCTTC. It yields the protein CATSRDPGEVWNEQFF. The chain links TRBV15 to TRBJ2-1; perhaps TRBD2 as D (6 bases). The CDR3 covers 16 residues. CDR1 is LNHNV and CDR2 is YYDKDF in the germline V gene (reference sequence). Between the trimmed V and J ends, which lost 0 bases and 7 bases, there was a span of 16 bases.

This clone was seen a handful of times. The rearrangement uses TRBV11-2 and TRBJ1-1; unclear D gene. The CDR3 has 13 amino acids. V was clipped by 5 bases and J by 2 bases, with 9 bases between them. The germline V gene has CDR1 SGHAT and CDR2 FQNNGV. The CDR3 is CASSTLPNTEAFF. The CDR3 coding sequence is TGTGCCAGCAGCACTCTACCAAACACTGAAGCTTTCTTT.

The gene calls are TRBV21-1 and TRBJ2-7; the table assigns TRBD2, which was not confirmed against the DNA. TRBV21-1 is flagged as a pseudogene. The CDR3 is 15 residues long. Written as DNA, the CDR3 is TGTGCCAGCAGCAAAGGGTCCCCGAGGTTATACGAGCAGTACGTC. Translating it yields CASSKGSPRLYEQYV.

The chain links TRBV28 to TRBJ1-3; D unclear. The germline V gene encodes CDR1 MDHEN and CDR2 SYDVKM. Trimming took off 4 bases at V and 3 bases at J, with 13 bases between the two ends. This CDR3 has 15 residues. The CDR3 DNA reads as TGTGCCAGCAGTTCCGAGGGAGTGAGTGGAAACACCATATATTTT. It yields the protein CASSSEGVSGNTIYF.

Only a few counts were recorded for this clone. The chain is built from TRBV5-1 and TRBJ2-2; 9 bases are a match to TRBD2. CDR3 length: 16 residues. CDR1 is SGHRS and CDR2 is YFSETQ in the germline V gene. With 5 bases clipped from V and 5 bases from J, the junction kept 10 bases outside the gene matches. The CDR3 loop reads CASRLLAGDVTGELFF. The CDR3 nucleotides are TGCGCCAGCAGGCTTTTAGCGGGAGACGTAACCGGGGAGCTGTTTTTT.

This clone was seen a handful of times. This chain links TRBV9 with TRBJ2-2; TRBD2 matches at 9 bases. There are 17 residues in the CDR3. J lost 2 bases, V lost 0 bases, and 5 bases had no gene match. Germline CDR1 and CDR2: SGDLS and YYNGEE. The CDR3 is CASSVGPTSGNTGELFF. The CDR3 DNA follows: TGTGCCAGCAGCGTAGGCCCGACTAGCGGCAACACCGGGGAGCTGTTTTTT.

V usage is TRBV30 and J usage is TRBJ1-5; D uncertain. The CDR3 spans 13 residues. Germline lookup yields CDR1 GTSNPN and CDR2 SVGIG (reference sequence). V was shortened by 3 bases and J by 1 base, with 7 bases between the two germline ends. The CDR3 is CAWSARSNQPQHF. The CDR3, as DNA: TGTGCCTGGAGCGCCAGAAGCAATCAGCCCCAGCATTTT. Full variable domain (missing parts from reference TRBV30 and TRBJ1-5): SQTIHQWPATLVQPVGSPLSLECTVEGTSNPNLYWYRQAAGRGLQLLFYSVGIGQISSEVPQNLSASRPQDRQFILSSKKLLLSDSGFYLCAWSARSNQPQHFGDGTRLSIL.

This clone occurred a few times. The J gene is TRBJ2-1, the V gene TRBV5-1; TRBD1 aligns across 8 bases. The V gene end was trimmed by 3 bases and the J gene end by 7 bases; junction bases not matched to a gene: 12. Germline-derived CDR1 and CDR2 are SGHRS and YFSETQ. This CDR3 is 16 amino acids long. The CDR3 sequence is CASSWTGRGLGNEQFF. The DNA for the CDR3 is TGCGCCAGCAGCTGGACAGGGCGTGGGCTGGGGAATGAGCAGTTCTTC.

This clone appeared a few times. The chain combines TRBV21-1 with TRBJ2-2; the table assigns TRBD1, which was not confirmed against the DNA. TRBV21-1 is a listed pseudogene. The CDR3 sequence is 15 residues long. The CDR3 protein is CASSDRVKLGGELFF. CDR3 DNA: TGTGCCAGCAGTGACAGGGTCAAATTAGGCGGGGAGCTGTTTTTT.

The rearrangement links TRBV6-5 to TRBJ1-3; D unresolved. The ends were cut back, 5 bases at V and 1 base at J, with 12 bases in the middle. This CDR3 contains 15 residues. The germline V gene has CDR1 MNHEY and CDR2 SVGAGI. CDR3 loop: CASSTGIQSGNTIYF. The CDR3 region has the DNA TGTGCCAGCAGTACCGGGATCCAGTCTGGAAACACCATATATTTT.

The chain carries TRBV27 and TRBJ2-2; D perhaps matches TRBD1 (8 bases). The ends were cut back, 6 bases at V and 0 bases at J, with 17 bases in the middle. Germline V CDR1 and CDR2: MNHEY, SMNVEV (reference sequence). The CDR3 has 17 residues. CDR3 DNA: TGTGCCAGCAGGCGGACAGGGAGGGGCGCGAACACCGGGGAGCTGTTTTTT. This encodes CASRRTGRGANTGELFF.

The genes are TRBV5-6 and TRBJ2-3; unclear D gene. The CDR3 length is 12 residues. Trimming removed 2 bases from V and 6 bases from J, with 7 bases in between. Looked up from germline, CDR1 is SGHDT and CDR2 is YYEEEE. Written as DNA, the CDR3 is TGTGCCAGCAGCTTCGCTAGGGATACGCAGTATTTT. Amino acid sequence: CASSFARDTQYF.

This clone was counted a few times. Other DNA sequences in this specimen translate into the identical CDR3. The chain joins TRBV18 to TRBJ1-5; D call uncertain. Germline values: CDR1 KGHSH, CDR2 LQKENI. CDR3 size: 14 residues. V dropped 6 bases and J dropped 0 bases, with 9 bases sitting between them. CDR3 region: CASSPVYSNQPQHF. The CDR3 nucleotides read TGTGCCAGCTCCCCCGTGTATAGCAATCAGCCCCAGCATTTT. Based on the CDR3 plus reference TRBV18 and TRBJ1-5, the full variable domain is NAGVMQNPRHLVRRRGQEARLRCSPMKGHSHVYWYRQLPEEGLKFMVYLQKENIIDESGMPKERFSAEFPKEGPSILRIQQVVRGDSAAYFCASSPVYSNQPQHFGDGTRLSIL.

The chain has TRBV30 and TRBJ1-5; a weak D match, TRBD1 (6 bases). The length of the CDR3 is 17 residues. The germline V gene has CDR1 GTSNPN and CDR2 SVGIG (reference sequence). The V end lost 2 bases, the J end lost 6 bases, and 23 bases lay between the germline ends. CDR3 nucleotide sequence: TGTGCCTGGAGTCGATCTAAGGGGGGGGGCGCGGGTCAGCCCCAGCATTTT. It yields the protein CAWSRSKGGGAGQPQHF.

This clone was detected many times. The V call is TRBV23-1, the J call TRBJ2-1; D perhaps matches TRBD1 (6 bases). TRBV23-1 is identified as an open reading frame with a role that is uncertain. Trimming stripped 4 bases from V and 4 bases from J, with 20 bases between. CDR3 length equals 17 residues. The CDR3 nucleotides are TGCGCCAGCAGTCTGTGGGACACCGACTTAGATTACAATGAGCAGTTCTTC. Amino acids: CASSLWDTDLDYNEQFF.

The chain carries TRBV15 and TRBJ2-2; 7 positions agree with TRBD2. The trim removed 0 bases at V and 15 bases at J, leaving 7 bases unmatched. The length of the CDR3 is 13 residues. Germline-derived CDR1 and CDR2 are LNHNV and YYDKDF (reference sequence). CDR3 DNA: TGTGCCACCAGCAGAGATCGGGGAGGGGATGTGTTTTTT. As protein: CATSRDRGGDVFF.

The chain has TRBV4-1 and TRBJ2-1; 12 bases are a match to TRBD2. The germline gives CDR1 MGHRA, CDR2 YSYEKL. Unmatched junction bases numbered 19, after V lost 0 bases and J lost 10 bases. There are 20 residues in the CDR3. The CDR3 spells CASSQDSLAGGPPRSREQFF. CDR3 DNA: TGCGCCAGCAGCCAAGATTCCCTAGCGGGAGGGCCACCCAGGTCTAGGGAGCAGTTCTTC.

This clone was seen a few times. This sample also contains other DNA sequences that code for the same CDR3. The rearrangement joins TRBV5-1 to TRBJ2-3; 8 nucleotides match TRBD2. The CDR3 totals 15 residues. From germline, CDR1 is SGHRS and CDR2 YFSETQ. Losses at the gene ends were 0 bases for V and 0 bases for J; bases not matched to a gene: 0. The CDR3 nucleotides read TGCGCCAGCAGCTTGGCTAGCGGGAGCACAGATACGCAGTATTTT. Its protein is CASSLASGSTDTQYF.

This clone was seen a handful of times. The chain couples TRBV9 to TRBJ2-2; D call uncertain. This CDR3 has 13 residues. Trimming took off 4 bases at V and 6 bases at J, with 10 bases between the two ends. CDR1 is SGDLS and CDR2 is YYNGEE in the germline V gene. CDR3 bases: TGTGCCAGCAGCCCCGACTTTTCCGGGGAGCTGTTTTTT. Translated, it gives CASSPDFSGELFF.

This clone was seen more than once but under ten times. The gene calls are TRBV25-1 and TRBJ2-1; the D gene is possibly TRBD2 (5 bases). Trimming removed 0 bases from V and 3 bases from J, with 9 bases in between. From germline, CDR1 is MGHDK and CDR2 SYGVNS. The CDR3 covers 15 residues. The CDR3 region is CASSEYEGYYNEQFF. As DNA, the CDR3 is TGTGCCAGCAGTGAATATGAGGGATACTACAATGAGCAGTTCTTC.

This chain joins TRBV5-6 and TRBJ2-1; D remains unclear. The CDR3 length is 11 residues. CDR1 and CDR2 (germline): SGHDT, YYEEEE. The V end lost 4 bases, the J end lost 7 bases, and 6 bases lay between the germline ends. The CDR3 nucleotides are TGTGCCAGCAGCATAGTGAATGAGCAGTTCTTC. This gives the protein CASSIVNEQFF.

This chain joins TRBV9 and TRBJ2-1; 11 bases map to TRBD2. Looked up from germline, CDR1 is SGDLS and CDR2 is YYNGEE. This CDR3 is built from 17 residues. V shed 2 bases and J 7 bases; nucleotides not matched to a gene: 11. CDR3 nucleotide sequence: TGTGCCAGCAGCGTCGGGACTAGCGGCCACCAAAGGAATGAGCAGTTCTTC. Translating gives CASSVGTSGHQRNEQFF. The entire variable domain, with the rest obtained from reference TRBV9 and TRBJ2-1, is as follows: DSGVTQTPKHLITATGQRVTLRCSPRSGDLSVYWYQQSLDQGLQFLIQYYNGEERAKGNILERFSAQQFPDLHSELNLSSLELGDSALYFCASSVGTSGHQRNEQFFGPGTRLTVL.

This chain connects TRBV19 to TRBJ2-3; 10 bases line up with TRBD2. J gave up 5 bases and V 7 bases, and 15 bases lay outside the gene matches. Germline V lookup: CDR1 LNHDA, CDR2 SQIVND (reference sequence). This CDR3 is 17 amino acids long. The CDR3 DNA reads TGTGCCAGTATTCTGACGGGGGCTAGCGGGAGTGGAGATACGCAGTATTTT. This encodes CASILTGASGSGDTQYF.